The present entry profiles one TCR beta chain with its context. Profiling relied on immunoSEQ multiplex PCR, and the TCRdb table lists in-frame clones only, not all of them. The sample shows more than 95,000 clones, roughly 80% of them seen only once. This sample stems from a study of blood T cell repertoires in COVID-19. Looked up from germline, CDR1 is MGHRA and CDR2 is YSYEKL. J was trimmed by 5 bases and V by 3 bases; bases with no gene match: 13. This CDR3 is built from 18 residues. The sequence derives from a woman at least 80 years old with acute or convalescent COVID-19. The sequenced material came from peripheral blood. The rearrangement joins TRBV4-1 to TRBJ2-5, with 12 bases that match TRBD2. CDR3 sequence reads: CASSQLGASGRGRETQYF. Here the CDR3 DNA reads TGCGCCAGCAGCCAGCTGGGGGCTAGCGGGAGGGGGAGGGAGACCCAGTACTTC.